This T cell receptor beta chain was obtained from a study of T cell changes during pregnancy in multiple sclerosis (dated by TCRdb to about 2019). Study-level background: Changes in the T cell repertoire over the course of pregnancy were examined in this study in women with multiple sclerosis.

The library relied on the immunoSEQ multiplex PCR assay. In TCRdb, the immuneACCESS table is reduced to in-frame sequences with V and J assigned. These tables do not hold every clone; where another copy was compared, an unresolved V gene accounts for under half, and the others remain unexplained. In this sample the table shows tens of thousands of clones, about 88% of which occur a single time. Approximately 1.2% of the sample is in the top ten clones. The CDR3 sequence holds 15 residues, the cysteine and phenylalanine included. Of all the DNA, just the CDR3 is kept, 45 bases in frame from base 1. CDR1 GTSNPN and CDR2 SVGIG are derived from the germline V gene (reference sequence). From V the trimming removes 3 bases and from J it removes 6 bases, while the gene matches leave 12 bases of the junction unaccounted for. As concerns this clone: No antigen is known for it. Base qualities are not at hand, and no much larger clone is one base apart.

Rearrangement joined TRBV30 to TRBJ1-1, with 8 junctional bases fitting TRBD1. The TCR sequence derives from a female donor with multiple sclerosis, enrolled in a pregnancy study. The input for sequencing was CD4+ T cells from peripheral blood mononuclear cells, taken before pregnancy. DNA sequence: TGTGCCTGGAGGGGCCCCGGGACAGGTGGTGCTGAAGCTTTCTTT. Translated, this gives CAWRGPGTGGAEAFF.